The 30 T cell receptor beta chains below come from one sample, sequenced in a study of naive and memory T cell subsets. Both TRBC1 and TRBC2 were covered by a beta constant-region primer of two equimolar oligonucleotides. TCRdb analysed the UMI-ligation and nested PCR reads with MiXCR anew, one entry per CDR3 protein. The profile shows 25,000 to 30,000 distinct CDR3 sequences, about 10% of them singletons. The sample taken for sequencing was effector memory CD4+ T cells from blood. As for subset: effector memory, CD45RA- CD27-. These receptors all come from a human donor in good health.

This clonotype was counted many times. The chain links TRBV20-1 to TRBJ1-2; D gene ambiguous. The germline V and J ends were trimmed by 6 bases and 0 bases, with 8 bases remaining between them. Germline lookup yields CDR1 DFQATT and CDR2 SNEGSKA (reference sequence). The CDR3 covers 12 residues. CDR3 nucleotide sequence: TGCAGTGCCCCCGGACCTAACTATGGCTACACCTTC. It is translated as CSAPGPNYGYTF.

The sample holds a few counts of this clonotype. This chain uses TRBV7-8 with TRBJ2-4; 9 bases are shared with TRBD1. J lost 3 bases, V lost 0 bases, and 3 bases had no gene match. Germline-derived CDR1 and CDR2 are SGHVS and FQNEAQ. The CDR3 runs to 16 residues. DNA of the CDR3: TGTGCCAGCAGCTTAGCACAGGGGGCAGTCAAAAACATTCAGTACTTC. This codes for CASSLAQGAVKNIQYF.

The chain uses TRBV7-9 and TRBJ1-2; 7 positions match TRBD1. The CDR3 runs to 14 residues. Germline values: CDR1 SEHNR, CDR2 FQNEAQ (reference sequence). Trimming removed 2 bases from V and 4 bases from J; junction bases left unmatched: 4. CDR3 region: CASSLQDRTYGYTF. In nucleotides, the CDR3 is TGTGCCAGCAGCTTACAGGACAGGACCTATGGCTACACCTTC.

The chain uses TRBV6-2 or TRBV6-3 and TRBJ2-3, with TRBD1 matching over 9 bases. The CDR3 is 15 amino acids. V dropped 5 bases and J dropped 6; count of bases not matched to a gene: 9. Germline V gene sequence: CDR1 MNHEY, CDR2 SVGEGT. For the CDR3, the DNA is TGTGCCAGCAGTCCCAGGGACAGGGTTATGGATACGCAGTATTTT. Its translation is CASSPRDRVMDTQYF.

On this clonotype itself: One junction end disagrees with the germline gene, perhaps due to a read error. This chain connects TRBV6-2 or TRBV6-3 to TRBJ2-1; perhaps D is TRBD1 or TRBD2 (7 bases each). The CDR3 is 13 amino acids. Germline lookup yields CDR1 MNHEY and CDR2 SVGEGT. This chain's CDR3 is CASNEGGGNQQFF. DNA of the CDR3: TGTGCCAGCAACGAGGGAGGGGGCAATCAGCAGTTCTTC.

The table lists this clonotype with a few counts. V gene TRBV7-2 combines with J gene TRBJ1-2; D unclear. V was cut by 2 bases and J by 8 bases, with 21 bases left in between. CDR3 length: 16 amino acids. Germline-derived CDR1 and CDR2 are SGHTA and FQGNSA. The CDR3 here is CASSLRRSRVVGGYTF. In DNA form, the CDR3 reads TGTGCCAGCAGCTTACGCCGGAGCCGCGTGGTCGGAGGCTACACCTTC.

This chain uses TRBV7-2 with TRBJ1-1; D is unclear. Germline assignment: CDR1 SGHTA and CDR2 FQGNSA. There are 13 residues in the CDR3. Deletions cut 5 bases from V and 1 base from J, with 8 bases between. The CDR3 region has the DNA TGTGCCAGCAGCATACAGAAGAACACTGAAGCTTTCTTT. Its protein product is CASSIQKNTEAFF.

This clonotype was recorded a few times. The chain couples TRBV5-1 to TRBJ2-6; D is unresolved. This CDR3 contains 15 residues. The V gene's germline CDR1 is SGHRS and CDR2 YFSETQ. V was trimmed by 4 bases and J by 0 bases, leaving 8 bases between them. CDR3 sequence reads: CASSPEVSGANVLTF. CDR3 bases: TGCGCCAGCAGCCCGGAAGTCTCTGGGGCCAACGTCCTGACTTTC.

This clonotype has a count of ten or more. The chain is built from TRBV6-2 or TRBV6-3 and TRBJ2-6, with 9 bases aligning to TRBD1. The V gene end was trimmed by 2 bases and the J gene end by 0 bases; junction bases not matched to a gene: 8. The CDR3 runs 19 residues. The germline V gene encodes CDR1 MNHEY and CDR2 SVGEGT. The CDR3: CASSYGTGKPLSGANVLTF. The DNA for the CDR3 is TGTGCCAGCAGTTACGGGACAGGGAAACCCCTCTCTGGGGCCAACGTCCTGACTTTC.

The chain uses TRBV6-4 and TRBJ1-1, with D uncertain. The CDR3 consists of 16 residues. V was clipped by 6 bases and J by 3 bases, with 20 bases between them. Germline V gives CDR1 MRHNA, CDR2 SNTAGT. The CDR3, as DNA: TGTGCCAGCAGCCCCCTGGTTTTACGGCGGGACACTGAAGCTTTCTTT. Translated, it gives CASSPLVLRRDTEAFF.

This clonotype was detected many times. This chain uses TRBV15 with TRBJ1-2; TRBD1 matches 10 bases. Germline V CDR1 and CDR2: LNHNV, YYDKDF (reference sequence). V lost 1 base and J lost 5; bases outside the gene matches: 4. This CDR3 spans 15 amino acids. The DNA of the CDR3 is TGTGCCACCAGCAGAGGAGGGGACAGGGGATATGGCTACACCTTC. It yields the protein CATSRGGDRGYGYTF. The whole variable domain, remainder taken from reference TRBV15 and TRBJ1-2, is DAMVIQNPRYQVTQFGKPVTLSCSQTLNHNVMYWYQQKSSQAPKLLFHYYDKDFNNEADTPDNFQSRRPNTSFCFLDIRSPGLGDTAMYLCATSRGGDRGYGYTFGSGTRLTVV.

The CDR3 is CATSSGALAFGTDTQYF. In DNA, the CDR3 is TGTGCCACCAGTTCAGGGGCCTTGGCGTTTGGCACAGATACGCAGTATTTT. V is TRBV24-1 and J is TRBJ2-3; a weak D match, TRBD1 (6 bases). V shed 6 bases and J shed 1 base, with 19 bases lying between them. The CDR3 consists of 17 residues. CDR1 is KGHDR and CDR2 is SFDVKD in the germline V gene.

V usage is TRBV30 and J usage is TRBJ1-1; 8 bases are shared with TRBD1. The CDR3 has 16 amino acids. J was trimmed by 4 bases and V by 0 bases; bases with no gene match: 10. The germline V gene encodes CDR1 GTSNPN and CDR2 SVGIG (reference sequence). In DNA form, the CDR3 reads TGTGCCTGGAGTGTACTGGACAGGGTCATGAGCACTGAAGCTTTCTTT. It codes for CAWSVLDRVMSTEAFF.

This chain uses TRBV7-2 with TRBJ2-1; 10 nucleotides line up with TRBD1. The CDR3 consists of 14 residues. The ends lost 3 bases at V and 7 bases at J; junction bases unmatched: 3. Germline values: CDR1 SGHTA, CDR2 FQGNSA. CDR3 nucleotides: TGTGCCAGCAGCTTTGACAGGGGGCTGAATGAGCAGTTCTTC. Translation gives CASSFDRGLNEQFF.

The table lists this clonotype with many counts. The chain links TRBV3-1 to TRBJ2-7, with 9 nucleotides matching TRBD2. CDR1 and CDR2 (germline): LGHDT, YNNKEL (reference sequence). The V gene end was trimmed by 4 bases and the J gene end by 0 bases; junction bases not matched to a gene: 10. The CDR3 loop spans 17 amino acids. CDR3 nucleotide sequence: TGTGCCAGCAGCCGAGGGGGGGTAGCGGGAGCCTCCTACGAGCAGTACTTC. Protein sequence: CASSRGGVAGASYEQYF.

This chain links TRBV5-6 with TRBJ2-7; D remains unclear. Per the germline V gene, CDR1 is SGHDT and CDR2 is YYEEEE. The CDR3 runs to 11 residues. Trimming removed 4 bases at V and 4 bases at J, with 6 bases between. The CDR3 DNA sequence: TGTGCCAGCAGCCTATATTACGAGCAGTACTTC. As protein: CASSLYYEQYF.

Written as DNA, the CDR3 is TGCAGTCCAGACGGTAACACTGAAGCTTTCTTT. Translating gives CSPDGNTEAFF. This chain joins TRBV20-1 and TRBJ1-1; no clear D. The V gene's germline CDR1 is DFQATT and CDR2 SNEGSKA (reference sequence). V was cut by 8 bases and J by 2 bases, with 9 bases left in between. This CDR3 spans 11 amino acids.

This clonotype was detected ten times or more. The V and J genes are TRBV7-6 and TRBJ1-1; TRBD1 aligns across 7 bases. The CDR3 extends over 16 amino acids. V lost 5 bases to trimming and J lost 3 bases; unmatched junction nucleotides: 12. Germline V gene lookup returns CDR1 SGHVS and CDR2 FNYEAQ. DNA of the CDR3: TGTGCCAGCAGCCCGGGGGGGGCAGGGGGGTACACTGAAGCTTTCTTT. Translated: CASSPGGAGGYTEAFF.

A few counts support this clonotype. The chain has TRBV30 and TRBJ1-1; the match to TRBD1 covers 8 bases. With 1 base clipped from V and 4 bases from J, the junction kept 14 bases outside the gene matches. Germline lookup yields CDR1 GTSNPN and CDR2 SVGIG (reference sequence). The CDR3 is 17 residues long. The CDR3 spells CAWSARQGRLDGTEAFF. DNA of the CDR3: TGTGCCTGGAGTGCACGACAGGGGAGGCTTGATGGCACTGAAGCTTTCTTT.

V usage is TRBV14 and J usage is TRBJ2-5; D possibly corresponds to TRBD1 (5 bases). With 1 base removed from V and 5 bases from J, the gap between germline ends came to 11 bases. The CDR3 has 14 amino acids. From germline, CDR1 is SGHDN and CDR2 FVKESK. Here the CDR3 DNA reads TGTGCCAGCAGCCAAGGGGGCCGTTCGGAGACCCAGTACTTC. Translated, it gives CASSQGGRSETQYF.

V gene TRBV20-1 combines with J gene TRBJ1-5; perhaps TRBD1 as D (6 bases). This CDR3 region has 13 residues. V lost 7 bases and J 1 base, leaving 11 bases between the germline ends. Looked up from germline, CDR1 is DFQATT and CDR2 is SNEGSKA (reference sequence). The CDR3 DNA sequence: TGCAGTGGGCAGCAGGGGAGCAATCAGCCCCAGCATTTT. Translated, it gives CSGQQGSNQPQHF.

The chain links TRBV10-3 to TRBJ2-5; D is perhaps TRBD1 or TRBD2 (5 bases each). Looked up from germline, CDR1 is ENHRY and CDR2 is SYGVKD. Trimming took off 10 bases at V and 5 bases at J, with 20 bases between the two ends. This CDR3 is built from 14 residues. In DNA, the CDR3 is TGTGCCACCGTTTTGGGATGGGGGTCGGAGACCCAGTACTTC. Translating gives CATVLGWGSETQYF.

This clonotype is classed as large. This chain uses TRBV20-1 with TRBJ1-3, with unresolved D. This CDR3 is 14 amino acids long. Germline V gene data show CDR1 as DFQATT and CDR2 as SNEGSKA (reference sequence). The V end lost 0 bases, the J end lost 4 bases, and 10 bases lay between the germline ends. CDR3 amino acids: CSARDPGLGNTIYF. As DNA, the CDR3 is TGCAGTGCTAGAGATCCGGGGTTAGGAAACACCATATATTTT.

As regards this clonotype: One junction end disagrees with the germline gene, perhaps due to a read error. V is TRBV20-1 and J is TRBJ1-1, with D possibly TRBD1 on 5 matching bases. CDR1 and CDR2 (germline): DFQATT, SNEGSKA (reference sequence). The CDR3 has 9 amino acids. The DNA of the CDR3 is TGCGGGCCAAATGACAGTCTTGAGTTT. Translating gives CGPNDSLEF.

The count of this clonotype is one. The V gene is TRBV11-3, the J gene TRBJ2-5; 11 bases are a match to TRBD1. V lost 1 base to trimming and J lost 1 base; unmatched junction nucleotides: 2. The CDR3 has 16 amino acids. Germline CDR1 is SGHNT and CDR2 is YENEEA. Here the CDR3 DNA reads TGTGCCAGCAGCTTAGGGGACAGGGGGGCCCAAGAGACCCAGTACTTC. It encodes CASSLGDRGAQETQYF. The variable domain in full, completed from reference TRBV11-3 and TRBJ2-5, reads EAGVVQSPRYKIIEKKQPVAFWCNPISGHNTLYWYLQNLGQGPELLIRYENEEAVDDSQLPKDRFSAERLKGVDSTLKIQPAELGDSAVYLCASSLGDRGAQETQYFGPGTRLLVL.

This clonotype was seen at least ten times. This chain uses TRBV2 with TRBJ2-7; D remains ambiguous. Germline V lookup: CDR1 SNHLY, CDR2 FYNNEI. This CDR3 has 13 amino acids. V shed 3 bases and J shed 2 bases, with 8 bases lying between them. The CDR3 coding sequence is TGTGCCAGCAGTGAGATCGTTACCTACGAGCAGTACTTC. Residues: CASSEIVTYEQYF. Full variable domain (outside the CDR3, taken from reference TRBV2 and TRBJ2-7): EPEVTQTPSHQVTQMGQEVILRCVPISNHLYFYWYRQILGQKVEFLVSFYNNEISEKSEIFDDQFSVERPDGSNFTLKIRSTKLEDSAMYFCASSEIVTYEQYFGPGTRLTVT.

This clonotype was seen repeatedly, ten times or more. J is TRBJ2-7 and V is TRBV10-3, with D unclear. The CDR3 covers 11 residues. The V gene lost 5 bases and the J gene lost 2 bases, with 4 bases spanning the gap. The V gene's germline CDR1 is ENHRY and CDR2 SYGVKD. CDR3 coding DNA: TGTGCCATCAGTCCAGCCTACGAGCAGTACTTC. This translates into CAISPAYEQYF.

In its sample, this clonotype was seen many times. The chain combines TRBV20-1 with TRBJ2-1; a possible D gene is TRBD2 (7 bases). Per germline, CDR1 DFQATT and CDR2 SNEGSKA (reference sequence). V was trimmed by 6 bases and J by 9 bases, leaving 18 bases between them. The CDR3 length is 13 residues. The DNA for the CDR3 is TGCAGTGCCAGTAGGGGGAGGGCCTCTGAGCAGTTCTTC. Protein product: CSASRGRASEQFF.

The CDR3 DNA sequence: TGCGCCAGCAGCTTGGGACACCGGGATGCGAACACCGGGGAGCTGTTTTTT. As protein: CASSLGHRDANTGELFF. The V call is TRBV5-1, the J call TRBJ2-2; weak D call: TRBD2 (5 bases). CDR3 size: 17 residues. Per the germline V gene, CDR1 is SGHRS and CDR2 is YFSETQ. V lost 0 bases, J lost 0 bases, and 12 bases lay in between.

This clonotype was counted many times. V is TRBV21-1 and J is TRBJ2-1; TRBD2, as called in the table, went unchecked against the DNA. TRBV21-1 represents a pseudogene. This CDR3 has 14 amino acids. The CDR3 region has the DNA TGTGCCAGCAGCAAAGTCACTAGTGGCAATGAGCAGTTCTTC. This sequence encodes CASSKVTSGNEQFF.